Listed here are 15 T cell receptor beta chains from one sample, sequenced in a study of shared clonotypes between healthy human individuals. TCRdb keeps only in-frame clones here, not all; method: immunoSEQ multiplex PCR. The sample consists of about 1.1 million clones, approximately 75% of them appearing once. The sequencing sample was made of memory CD4+ T cells from PBMCs. This sample's subset: CD45RA-negative fraction. All receptors derive from a man aged 18-30 years in good health. Some clones in this sample may be carry-over from other donors' samples.

The chain joins TRBV19 to TRBJ1-2, with 8 bases aligning to TRBD1. Trimming at V came to 5 bases and at J to 8 bases, leaving 7 bases not matched to a gene. CDR3 size: 13 residues. Germline lookup yields CDR1 LNHDA and CDR2 SQIVND (reference sequence). The CDR3 DNA reads as TGTGCCAGTAGTCTTGACAGGGGTTTAGGCTACACCTTC. Amino acid sequence: CASSLDRGLGYTF. Variable domain in full (rest from reference TRBV19 and TRBJ1-2): DGGITQSPKYLFRKEGQNVTLSCEQNLNHDAMYWYRQDPGQGLRLIYYSQIVNDFQKGDIAEGYSVSREKKESFPLTVTSAQKNPTAFYLCASSLDRGLGYTFGSGTRLTVV.

Here the CDR3 DNA reads TGTGCCAGCACCGTGACCGGGGAGCTGTTTTTT. Encoded protein: CASTVTGELFF. The chain joins TRBV28 to TRBJ2-2, with D uncertain. Germline CDR1 MDHEN, CDR2 SYDVKM. This CDR3 has 11 amino acids. Trimming took 7 bases from V and 5 from J, leaving 5 bases between them.

Concerning this clone: A much larger clone differs from this one at a single base, so this may be a read error. The chain carries TRBV7-7 and TRBJ2-7, with TRBD1 identical over 7 bases. V was pared by 2 bases and J by 6 bases, with 7 bases of the junction left unmatched. CDR3 size: 14 residues. Germline CDR1 SSHAT, CDR2 FNYEAQ (reference sequence). The CDR3 DNA sequence: TGTGCCAGCAGCTTACAACAGGGGTCGAGCGAGCAGTACTTC. This sequence encodes CASSLQQGSSEQYF. Filled out from reference TRBV7-7 and TRBJ2-7, the complete variable domain reads GAGVSQSPRYKVTKRGQDVTLRCDPISSHATLYWYQQALGQGPEFLTYFNYEAQPDKSGLPSDRFSAERPEGSISTLTIQRTEQRDSAMYRCASSLQQGSSEQYFGPGTRLTVT.

The CDR3 DNA is TGTGCCAGCAGCGCTACAACTAATGAAAAACTGTTTTTT. It specifies CASSATTNEKLFF. The V call is TRBV7-9, the J call TRBJ1-4; D gene uncertain. The CDR3 spans 13 residues. Germline V gives CDR1 SEHNR, CDR2 FQNEAQ (reference sequence). Trimming pared 5 bases from V and 0 bases from J, leaving 4 bases between.

The chain employs TRBV6-1 and TRBJ1-1; D gene ambiguous. CDR3 length equals 13 residues. CDR1 MNHNS and CDR2 SASEGT come from the germline V gene. The V and J ends lost 3 bases and 4 bases respectively, with 9 bases between them. This CDR3 reads CASSESGVTEAFF. The CDR3 region has the DNA TGTGCCAGCAGTGAGTCGGGTGTCACTGAAGCTTTCTTT.

V gene TRBV6-5 combines with J gene TRBJ1-1; perhaps TRBD1 as D (5 bases). There are 16 residues in the CDR3. V was cut by 0 bases and J by 3 bases, with 14 bases left in between. The V gene's germline CDR1 is MNHEY and CDR2 SVGAGI. The CDR3 is CASSYSGGRVDTEAFF. CDR3 coding DNA: TGTGCCAGCAGTTACTCAGGCGGCAGGGTAGACACTGAAGCTTTCTTT.

The gene calls are TRBV28 and TRBJ1-1; the match to TRBD1 covers 9 bases. The germline V gene encodes CDR1 MDHEN and CDR2 SYDVKM. The junction had 9 bases not matched to a gene; V was cut back by 6 bases and J by 7 bases. The CDR3 runs 14 residues. The CDR3, as DNA: TGTGCCAGCAGGGGGACAGGGAGATTGGGTGAAGCTTTCTTT. It translates to CASRGTGRLGEAFF.

This clone was counted many times. This chain uses TRBV27 with TRBJ1-2, with D unclear. Trimming took off 6 bases at V and 9 bases at J, with 17 bases between the two ends. The CDR3 consists of 13 residues. CDR1 and CDR2 (germline): MNHEY, SMNVEV (reference sequence). The CDR3 is CASRQTEKNRYTF. For the CDR3, the DNA is TGTGCCAGCAGGCAGACTGAAAAAAACCGCTACACCTTC.

In this sample, this clone turned up once. The chain has TRBV29-1 and TRBJ2-3, with D possibly TRBD1 on 6 matching bases. V was cut by 3 bases and J by 4 bases, with 14 bases left in between. The CDR3 extends over 14 amino acids. CDR1 is SQVTM, CDR2 ANQGSEA, per germline. CDR3 loop: CSVDYTQGSDTQYF. The CDR3 coding sequence is TGCAGCGTTGATTATACCCAGGGGTCAGATACGCAGTATTTT.

J is TRBJ1-3 and V is TRBV5-4; D perhaps matches TRBD1 (5 bases). The V gene lost 4 bases and the J gene lost 2 bases, with 16 bases spanning the gap. The CDR3 extends over 16 amino acids. Germline values: CDR1 SGHNT, CDR2 YYREEE (reference sequence). CDR3 DNA sequence: TGTGCCAGCAGCCCGGGCTCGGGACCCCCTGGAAACACCATATATTTT. It specifies CASSPGSGPPGNTIYF. Full variable domain (rest looked up from reference TRBV5-4 and TRBJ1-3): ETGVTQSPTHLIKTRGQQVTLRCSSQSGHNTVSWYQQALGQGPQFIFQYYREEENGRGNFPPRFSGLQFPNYSSELNVNALELDDSALYLCASSPGSGPPGNTIYFGEGSWLTVV.

This chain joins TRBV30 and TRBJ2-1; D may be TRBD2 (5 bases). The germline CDR1 and CDR2 sequences are GTSNPN and SVGIG (reference sequence). Trimming cost V 4 bases and J 4 bases, with 23 bases left between them. The CDR3 is 17 residues long. The CDR3 reads CAWTTGLSSVVYNEQFF. In DNA, the CDR3 is TGTGCCTGGACTACCGGACTCTCAAGTGTTGTTTACAATGAGCAGTTCTTC.

The chain couples TRBV7-2 to TRBJ2-1; 7 bases align to TRBD2. The CDR3 extends over 14 amino acids. Losses at the gene ends were 6 bases for V and 2 bases for J; bases not matched to a gene: 4. Germline assignment: CDR1 SGHTA and CDR2 FQGNSA. Here the CDR3 reads CASSVGRAYNEQFF. The CDR3 coding sequence is TGTGCCAGCAGTGTAGGGAGGGCCTACAATGAGCAGTTCTTC.

This clone was counted once. The rearrangement joins TRBV15 to TRBJ2-3; TRBD2 agrees at 10 bases. The germline V gene encodes CDR1 LNHNV and CDR2 YYDKDF (reference sequence). The CDR3 length is 16 residues. After removal of 3 bases from V and 0 bases from J, the junction contained 3 bases not matched to a gene. The CDR3 nucleotides read TGTGCCACCAGCAGCGGACTAGCGGCTAGCACAGATACGCAGTATTTT. This translates into CATSSGLAASTDTQYF.

The V gene is TRBV25-1, the J gene TRBJ2-4; TRBD1 might be the D (6 bases). With 5 bases removed from V and 8 bases from J, the gap between germline ends came to 13 bases. Germline lookup yields CDR1 MGHDK and CDR2 SYGVNS. CDR3 length equals 13 residues. In nucleotides, the CDR3 is TGTGCCAGCAGTCCCACAGGGTTGGACATTCAGTACTTC. As protein: CASSPTGLDIQYF.

In its sample, this clone was seen once. The rearrangement uses TRBV28 and TRBJ1-2; unclear D gene. CDR1 MDHEN and CDR2 SYDVKM come from the germline V gene. The CDR3 runs 13 residues. Trimming removed 7 bases at V and 6 bases at J, with 15 bases between. The CDR3 protein is CASISPGRNGYTF. CDR3 bases: TGTGCCAGCATCTCGCCAGGCAGAAATGGCTACACCTTC.